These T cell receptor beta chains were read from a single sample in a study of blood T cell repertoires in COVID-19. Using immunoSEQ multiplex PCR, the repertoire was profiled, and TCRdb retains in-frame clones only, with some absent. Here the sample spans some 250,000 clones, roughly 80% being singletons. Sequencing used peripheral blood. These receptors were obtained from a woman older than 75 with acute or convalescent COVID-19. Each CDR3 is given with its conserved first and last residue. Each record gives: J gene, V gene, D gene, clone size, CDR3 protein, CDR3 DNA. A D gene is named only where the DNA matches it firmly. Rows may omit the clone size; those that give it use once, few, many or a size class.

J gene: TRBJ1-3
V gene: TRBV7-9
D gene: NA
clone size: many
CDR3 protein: CASARGSGNTIYF
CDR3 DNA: TGTGCCAGCGCCCGGGGCTCTGGAAACACCATATATTTT

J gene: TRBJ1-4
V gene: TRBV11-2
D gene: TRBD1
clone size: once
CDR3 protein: CASSGDSLNEKLFF
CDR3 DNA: TGTGCCAGCAGCGGGGACAGCCTAAATGAAAAACTGTTTTTT

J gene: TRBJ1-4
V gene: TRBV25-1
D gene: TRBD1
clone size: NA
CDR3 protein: CASSLQGAEKLFF
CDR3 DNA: TGTGCCAGCAGTCTACAGGGGGCTGAAAAACTGTTTTTT

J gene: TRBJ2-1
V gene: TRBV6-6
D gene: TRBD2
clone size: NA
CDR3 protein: CASSRLAGGSYNEQFF
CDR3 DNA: TGTGCCAGCAGTCGACTAGCGGGGGGTTCCTACAATGAGCAGTTCTTC

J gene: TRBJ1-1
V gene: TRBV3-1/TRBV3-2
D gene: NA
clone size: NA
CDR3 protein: CASSSLGGNTEAFF
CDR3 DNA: TGTGCCAGCAGCTCCCTGGGGGGGAACACTGAAGCTTTCTTT

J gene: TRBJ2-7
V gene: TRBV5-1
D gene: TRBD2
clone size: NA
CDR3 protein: CASSLGLAGVDEQYF
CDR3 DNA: TGCGCCAGCAGCTTGGGCCTAGCGGGAGTTGACGAGCAGTACTTC

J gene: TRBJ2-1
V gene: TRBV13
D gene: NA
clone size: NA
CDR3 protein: CASSPPRSNNEQFF
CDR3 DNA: TGTGCCAGCAGCCCGCCGAGGAGTAACAATGAGCAGTTCTTC

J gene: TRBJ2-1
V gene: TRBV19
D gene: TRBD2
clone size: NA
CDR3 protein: CASSSFLSGLINEQFF
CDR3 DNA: TGTGCCAGTAGTTCCTTCCTATCGGGACTAATCAATGAGCAGTTCTTC

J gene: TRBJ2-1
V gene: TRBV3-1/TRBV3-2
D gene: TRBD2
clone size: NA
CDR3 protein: CASSQDQRGAYNEQFF
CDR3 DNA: TGTGCCAGCAGCCAAGACCAGCGGGGAGCGTACAATGAGCAGTTCTTC

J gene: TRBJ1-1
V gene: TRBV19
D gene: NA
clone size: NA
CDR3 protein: CASSIDRVSDTEAFF
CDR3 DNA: TGTGCCAGTAGTATAGACAGGGTGTCGGACACTGAAGCTTTCTTT

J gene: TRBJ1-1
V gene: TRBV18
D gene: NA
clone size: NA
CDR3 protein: CASSPARSGEAFF
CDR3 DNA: TGTGCCAGCTCACCAGCGAGATCAGGAGAAGCTTTCTTT

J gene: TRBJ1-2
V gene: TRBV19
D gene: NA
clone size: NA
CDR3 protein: CASSPSRRNYGYTF
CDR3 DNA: TGTGCCAGTTCTCCCTCTAGGCGGAACTATGGCTACACCTTC

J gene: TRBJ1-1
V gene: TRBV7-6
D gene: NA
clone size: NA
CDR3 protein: CASSSNWNTEAFF
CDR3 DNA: TGTGCCAGCAGTTCAAATTGGAACACTGAAGCTTTCTTT

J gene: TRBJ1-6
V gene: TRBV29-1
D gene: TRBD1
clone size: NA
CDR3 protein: CSVGTGNSPLHF
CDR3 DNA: TGCAGCGTGGGGACAGGCAATTCACCCCTCCACTTT

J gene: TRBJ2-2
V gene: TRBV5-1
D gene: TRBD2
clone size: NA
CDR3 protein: CASSLWGGTGELFF
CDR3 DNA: TGCGCCAGCAGCTTGTGGGGGGGCACCGGGGAGCTGTTTTTT

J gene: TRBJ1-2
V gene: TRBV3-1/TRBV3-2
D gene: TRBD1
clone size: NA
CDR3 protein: CASSHVRVLGQGAYYGYTF
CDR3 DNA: TGTGCCAGCAGCCACGTTAGGGTGTTAGGACAGGGGGCTTACTATGGCTACACCTTC

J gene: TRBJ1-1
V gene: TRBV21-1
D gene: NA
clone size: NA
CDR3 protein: CASSKAPKGQENTEAFF
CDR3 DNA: TGTGCCAGCAGCAAAGCCCCAAAGGGACAAGAGAACACTGAAGCTTTCTTT

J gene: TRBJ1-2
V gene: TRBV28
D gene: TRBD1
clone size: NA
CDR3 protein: CASSLGTGGVGYGYTF
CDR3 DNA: TGTGCCAGCAGTTTAGGGACAGGGGGCGTTGGCTATGGCTACACCTTC

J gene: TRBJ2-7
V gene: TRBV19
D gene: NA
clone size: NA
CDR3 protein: CASIYSYEQYF
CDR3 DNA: TGTGCCAGTATCTACAGCTACGAGCAGTACTTC

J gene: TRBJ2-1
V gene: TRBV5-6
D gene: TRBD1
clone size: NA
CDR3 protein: CASSWTGGEQFF
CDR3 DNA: TGTGCCAGCAGCTGGACAGGGGGAGAGCAGTTCTTC

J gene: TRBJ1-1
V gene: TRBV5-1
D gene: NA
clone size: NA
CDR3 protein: CASSEAPTTEAFF
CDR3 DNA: TGCGCCAGCAGCGAGGCCCCAACGACTGAAGCTTTCTTT

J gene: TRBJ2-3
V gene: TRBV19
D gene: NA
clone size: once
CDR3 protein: CASSIDQGQASIRTDTQYF
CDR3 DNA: TGTGCCAGTAGTATAGATCAGGGTCAGGCGTCTATTCGCACAGATACGCAGTATTTT

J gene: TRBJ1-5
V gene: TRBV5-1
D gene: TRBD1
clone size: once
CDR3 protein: CASSFGTGDNQPQHF
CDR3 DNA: TGCGCCAGCAGCTTTGGGACAGGGGACAATCAGCCCCAGCATTTT

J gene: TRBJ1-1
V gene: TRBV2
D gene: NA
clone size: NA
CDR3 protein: CASNDQGKEAFF
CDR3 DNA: TGTGCCAGCAATGACCAGGGTAAGGAAGCTTTCTTT

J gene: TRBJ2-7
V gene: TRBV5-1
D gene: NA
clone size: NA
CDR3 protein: CASSLLSSATYEQYF
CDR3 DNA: TGCGCCAGCAGCTTGCTGTCTAGTGCTACCTACGAGCAGTACTTC

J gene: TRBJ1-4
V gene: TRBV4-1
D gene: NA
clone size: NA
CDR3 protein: CASSQEFRTAAQTNEKLFF
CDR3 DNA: TGCGCCAGCAGCCAAGAATTCCGCACAGCCGCGCAAACTAATGAAAAACTGTTTTTT

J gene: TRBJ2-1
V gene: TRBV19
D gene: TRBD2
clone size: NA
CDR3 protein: CASSPGTSRGNEQFF
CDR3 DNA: TGTGCCAGTAGTCCCGGGACTAGCAGAGGGAATGAGCAGTTCTTC

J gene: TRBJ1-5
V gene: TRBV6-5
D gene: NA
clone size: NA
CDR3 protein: CASRPDGINQPQHF
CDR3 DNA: TGTGCCAGCAGACCCGACGGGATCAATCAGCCCCAGCATTTT

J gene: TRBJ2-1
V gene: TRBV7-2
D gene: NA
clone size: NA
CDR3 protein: CASSLEPGRGNEQFF
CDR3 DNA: TGTGCCAGCAGCTTAGAGCCGGGTCGGGGTAATGAGCAGTTCTTC

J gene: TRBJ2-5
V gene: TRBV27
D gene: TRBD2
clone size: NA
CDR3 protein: CASSGLLAEGLQETQYF
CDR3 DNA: TGTGCCAGCAGTGGGCTACTAGCGGAGGGTTTACAAGAGACCCAGTACTTC